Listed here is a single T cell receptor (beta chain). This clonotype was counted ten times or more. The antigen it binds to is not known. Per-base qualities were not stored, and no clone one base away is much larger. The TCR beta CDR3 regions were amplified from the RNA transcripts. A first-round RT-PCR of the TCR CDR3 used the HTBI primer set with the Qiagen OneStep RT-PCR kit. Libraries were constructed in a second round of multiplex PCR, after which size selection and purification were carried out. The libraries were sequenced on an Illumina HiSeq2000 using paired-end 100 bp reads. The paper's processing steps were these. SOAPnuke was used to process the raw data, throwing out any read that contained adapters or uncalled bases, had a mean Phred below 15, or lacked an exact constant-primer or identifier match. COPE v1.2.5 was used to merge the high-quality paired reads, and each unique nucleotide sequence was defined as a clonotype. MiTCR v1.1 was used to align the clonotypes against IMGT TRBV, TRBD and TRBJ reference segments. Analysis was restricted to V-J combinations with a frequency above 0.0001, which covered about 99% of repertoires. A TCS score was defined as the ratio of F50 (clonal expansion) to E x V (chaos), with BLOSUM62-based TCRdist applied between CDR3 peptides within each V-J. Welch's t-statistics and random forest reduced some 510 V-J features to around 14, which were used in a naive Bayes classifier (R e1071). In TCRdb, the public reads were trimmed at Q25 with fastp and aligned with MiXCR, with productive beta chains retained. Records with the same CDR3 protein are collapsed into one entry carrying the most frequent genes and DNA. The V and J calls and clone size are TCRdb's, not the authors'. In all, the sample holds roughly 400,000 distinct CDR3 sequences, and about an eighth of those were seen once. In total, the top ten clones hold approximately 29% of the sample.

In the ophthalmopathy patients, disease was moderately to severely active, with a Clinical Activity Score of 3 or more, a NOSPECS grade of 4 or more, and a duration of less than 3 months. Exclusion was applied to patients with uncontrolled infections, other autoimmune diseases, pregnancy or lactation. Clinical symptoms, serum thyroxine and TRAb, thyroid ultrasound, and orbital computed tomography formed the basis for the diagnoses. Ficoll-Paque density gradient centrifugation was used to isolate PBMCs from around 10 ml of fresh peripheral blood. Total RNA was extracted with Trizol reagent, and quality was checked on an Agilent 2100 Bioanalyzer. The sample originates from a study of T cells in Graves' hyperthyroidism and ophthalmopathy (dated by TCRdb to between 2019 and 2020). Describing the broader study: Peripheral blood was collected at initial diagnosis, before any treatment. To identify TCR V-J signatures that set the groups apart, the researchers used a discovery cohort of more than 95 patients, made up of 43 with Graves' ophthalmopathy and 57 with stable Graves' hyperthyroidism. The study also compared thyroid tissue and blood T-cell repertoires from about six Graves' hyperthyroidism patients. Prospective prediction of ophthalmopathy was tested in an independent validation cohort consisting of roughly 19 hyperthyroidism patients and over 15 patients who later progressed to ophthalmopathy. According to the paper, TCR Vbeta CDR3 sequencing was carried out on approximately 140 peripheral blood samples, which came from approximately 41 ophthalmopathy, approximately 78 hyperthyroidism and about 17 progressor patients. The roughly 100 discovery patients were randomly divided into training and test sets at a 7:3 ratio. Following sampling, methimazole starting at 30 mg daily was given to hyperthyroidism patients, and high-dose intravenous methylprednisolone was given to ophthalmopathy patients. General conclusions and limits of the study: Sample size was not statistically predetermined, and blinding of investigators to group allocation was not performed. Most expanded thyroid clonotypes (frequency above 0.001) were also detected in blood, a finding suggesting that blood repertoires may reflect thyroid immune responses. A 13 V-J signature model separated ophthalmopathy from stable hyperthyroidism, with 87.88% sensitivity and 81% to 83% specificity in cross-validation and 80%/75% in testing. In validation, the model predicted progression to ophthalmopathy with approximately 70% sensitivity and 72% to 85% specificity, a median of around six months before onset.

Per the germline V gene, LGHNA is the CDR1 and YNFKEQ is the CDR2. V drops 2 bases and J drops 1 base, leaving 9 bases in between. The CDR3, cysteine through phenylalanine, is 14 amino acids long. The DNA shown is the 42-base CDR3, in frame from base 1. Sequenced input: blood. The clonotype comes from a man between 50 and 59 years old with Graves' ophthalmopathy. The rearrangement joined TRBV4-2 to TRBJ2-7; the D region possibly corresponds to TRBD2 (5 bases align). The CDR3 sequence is CASSQLDLSYEQYF. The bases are TGTGCCAGCAGCCAACTGGACTTGTCCTACGAGCAGTACTTC.